One and the same sample provided the 9 T cell receptor beta chains below, sequenced in a study of CD8 T cells in Susac syndrome. After extraction with the RNeasy kit, 0.5 to 1 ug of the RNA was reverse transcribed using random hexamers. A single record per CDR3 protein comes from TCRdb applying MiXCR to the immunoSEQ multiplex PCR reads. Among approximately 160,000 distinct CDR3 sequences, around 93% were seen once, and the ten largest hold under 0.095%. Sequencing was performed on CD4+ T cells from PBMCs. The receptors here all came from a human donor with multiple sclerosis.

The chain couples TRBV7-9 to TRBJ1-1; D perhaps matches TRBD1 (5 bases). Trimming cost V 1 base and J 5 bases, with 17 bases left between them. This CDR3 region has 16 residues. The germline gives CDR1 SEHNR, CDR2 FQNEAQ (reference sequence). CDR3 amino acids: CASSLVSPRGWTEAFF. CDR3 in DNA: TGTGCCAGCAGCTTAGTTTCCCCGAGGGGTTGGACTGAAGCTTTCTTT.

The gene calls are TRBV10-3 and TRBJ2-2; 9 bases align to TRBD2. The CDR3 length is 18 residues. With 4 bases clipped from V and 3 bases from J, the junction kept 12 bases outside the gene matches. The V gene's germline CDR1 is ENHRY and CDR2 SYGVKD. CDR3 coding DNA: TGTGCCATCAGTGTAAGGCAGACTAGCGGCGCTGACACCGGGGAGCTGTTTTTT. It specifies CAISVRQTSGADTGELFF.

The chain combines TRBV11-2 with TRBJ1-1; no definite D call. Per germline, CDR1 SGHAT and CDR2 FQNNGV. This CDR3 has 15 amino acids. V was shortened by 5 bases and J by 0 bases, with 13 bases between the two germline ends. For the CDR3, the DNA is TGTGCCAGCAGCCGAATGGGTCAGCTGAACACTGAAGCTTTCTTT. Protein sequence: CASSRMGQLNTEAFF.

V is TRBV5-1 and J is TRBJ2-3; 10 nucleotides agree with TRBD2. V trimming: 1 base; J trimming: 6 bases; junction bases outside the gene matches: 5. CDR3 length equals 15 residues. The germline gives CDR1 SGHRS, CDR2 YFSETQ. CDR3: CASSLSLAGADTQYF. The CDR3 DNA follows: TGCGCCAGCAGCTTGAGTCTAGCGGGAGCTGATACGCAGTATTTT.

The chain joins TRBV4-2 to TRBJ1-6; TRBD1 matches 7 bases. The CDR3 consists of 15 residues. The J segment lost 10 bases and the V segment lost 1 base, leaving 7 bases of the junction unmatched. CDR1 and CDR2 from the germline V gene are LGHNA and YNFKEQ. The CDR3 DNA reads TGTGCCAGCAGCCAAGGGAGGGACAGAAAGTCACCCCTCCACTTT. Translation gives CASSQGRDRKSPLHF.

The chain carries TRBV2 and TRBJ1-3; no firm D call. Trimming shortened V by 0 bases and J by 4 bases, and 7 bases separated the two germline ends. This CDR3 has 14 amino acids. Germline-derived CDR1 and CDR2 are SNHLY and FYNNEI. CDR3 sequence reads: CASSEAAGGNTIYF. The CDR3, as DNA: TGTGCCAGCAGTGAAGCGGCGGGGGGAAACACCATATATTTT. Filled out from reference TRBV2 and TRBJ1-3, the complete variable domain reads EPEVTQTPSHQVTQMGQEVILRCVPISNHLYFYWYRQILGQKVEFLVSFYNNEISEKSEIFDDQFSVERPDGSNFTLKIRSTKLEDSAMYFCASSEAAGGNTIYFGEGSWLTVV.

This rearrangement joins TRBV11-2 to TRBJ1-1, with 8 bases fitting TRBD1. Germline loops: CDR1 SGHAT, CDR2 FQNNGV. J gave up 4 bases and V 4 bases, and 8 bases lay outside the gene matches. The CDR3 consists of 15 residues. CDR3 region: CASSSLQGGVTEAFF. In nucleotides, the CDR3 is TGTGCCAGCAGCTCGCTACAGGGGGGCGTCACTGAAGCTTTCTTT.

Regarding this clonotype: At one boundary the junction diverges from the germline segment, which might be a read error. The chain carries TRBV7-9 and TRBJ2-1; D uncertain. Germline values: CDR1 SEHNR, CDR2 FQNEAQ (reference sequence). CDR3 size: 13 residues. The CDR3 region has the DNA TGTGCCAGCAGCGTAGCCGGGTCCAATGAGCAGTTCTTC. Protein: CASSVAGSNEQFF.

The chain recombines TRBV4-1 with TRBJ2-3; TRBD2 agrees at 9 bases. Germline values: CDR1 MGHRA, CDR2 YSYEKL. After removal of 0 bases from V and 4 bases from J, the junction contained 5 bases not matched to a gene. CDR3 length: 16 amino acids. The CDR3 DNA follows: TGCGCCAGCAGCCAAGAGTCTAGCGGGATGGCAGATACGCAGTATTTT. It codes for CASSQESSGMADTQYF.